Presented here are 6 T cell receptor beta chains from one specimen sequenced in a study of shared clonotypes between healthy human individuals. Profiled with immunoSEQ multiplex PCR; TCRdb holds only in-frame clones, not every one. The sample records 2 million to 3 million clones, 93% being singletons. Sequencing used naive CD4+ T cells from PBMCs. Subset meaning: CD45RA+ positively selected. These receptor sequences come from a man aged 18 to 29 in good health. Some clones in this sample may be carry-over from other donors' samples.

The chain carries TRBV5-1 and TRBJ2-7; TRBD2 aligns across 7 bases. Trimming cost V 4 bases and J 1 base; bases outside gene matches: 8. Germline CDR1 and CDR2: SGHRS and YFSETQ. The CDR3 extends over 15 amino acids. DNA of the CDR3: TGCGCCAGCAGCGGGGGGAGGGCCCCATCCTACGAGCAGTACTTC. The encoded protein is CASSGGRAPSYEQYF.

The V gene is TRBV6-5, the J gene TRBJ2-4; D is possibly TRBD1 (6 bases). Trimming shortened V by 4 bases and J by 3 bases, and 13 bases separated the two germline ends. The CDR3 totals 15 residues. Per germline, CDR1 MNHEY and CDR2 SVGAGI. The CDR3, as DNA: TGTGCCAGCAGTTCAGGACAGTCTGGCAAAAACATTCAGTACTTC. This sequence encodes CASSSGQSGKNIQYF.

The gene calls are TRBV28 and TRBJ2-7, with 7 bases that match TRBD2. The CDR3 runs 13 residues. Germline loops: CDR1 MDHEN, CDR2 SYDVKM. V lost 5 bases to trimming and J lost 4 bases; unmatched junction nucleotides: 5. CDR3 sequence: CASSLTSRYEQYF. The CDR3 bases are TGTGCCAGCAGTCTGACTAGCAGGTACGAGCAGTACTTC.

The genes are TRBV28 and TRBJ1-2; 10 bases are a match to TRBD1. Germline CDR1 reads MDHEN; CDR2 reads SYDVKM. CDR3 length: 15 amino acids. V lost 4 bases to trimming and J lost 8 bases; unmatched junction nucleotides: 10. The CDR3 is CASSYSGTGDEGYTF. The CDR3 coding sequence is TGTGCCAGCAGTTATTCCGGGACAGGGGATGAAGGCTACACCTTC.

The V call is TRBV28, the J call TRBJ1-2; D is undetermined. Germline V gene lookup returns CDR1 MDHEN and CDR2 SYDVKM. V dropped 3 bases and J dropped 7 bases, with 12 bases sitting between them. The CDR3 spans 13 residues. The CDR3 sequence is CASSLTYSGGYTF. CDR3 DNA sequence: TGTGCCAGCAGTTTGACGTACTCGGGTGGCTACACCTTC.

DNA of the CDR3: TGTGCCAGCTCACCGTCGCTCGGACCGGAGGGCAATGAGCAGTTCTTC. Residues: CASSPSLGPEGNEQFF. The rearrangement links TRBV18 to TRBJ2-1; possibly TRBD2 for D (6 bases). CDR3 length equals 16 residues. The V gene's germline CDR1 is KGHSH and CDR2 LQKENI. Trimming shortened V by 3 bases and J by 6 bases, and 18 bases separated the two germline ends.